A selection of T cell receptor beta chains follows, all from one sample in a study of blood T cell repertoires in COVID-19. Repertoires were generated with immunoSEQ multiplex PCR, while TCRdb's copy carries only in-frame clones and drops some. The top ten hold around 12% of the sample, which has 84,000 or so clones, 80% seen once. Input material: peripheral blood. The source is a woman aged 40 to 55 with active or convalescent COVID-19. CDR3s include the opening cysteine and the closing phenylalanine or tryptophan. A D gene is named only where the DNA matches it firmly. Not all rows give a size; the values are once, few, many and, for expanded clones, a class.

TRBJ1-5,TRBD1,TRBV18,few,TGTGCCAGCTCAGGGAGTAAAGGGACAGGGGGTAATCAGCCCCAGCATTTT,CASSGSKGTGGNQPQHF
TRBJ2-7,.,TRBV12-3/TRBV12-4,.,TGTGCCAGCAGCCCCTACTCCTACGAGCAGTACTTC,CASSPYSYEQYF
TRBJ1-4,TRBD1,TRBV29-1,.,TGCAGCGTTGCAGTTGGGACAGCAACTAATGAAAAGCTGTTTTTT,CSVAVGTATNEKLFF
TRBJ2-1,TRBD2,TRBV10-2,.,TGCGCCAGCAGTCCCCGCGGGGGGTCCTACAATGAGCAGTTCTTC,CASSPRGGSYNEQFF
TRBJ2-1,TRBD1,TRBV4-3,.,TGCGCCAGCAGCCATACGGACAGGTACAATGAGCAGTTCTTC,CASSHTDRYNEQFF
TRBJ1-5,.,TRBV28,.,TGTGCCAGCAGTTTGGCAGGGCACAATCAGCCCCAGCATTTT,CASSLAGHNQPQHF
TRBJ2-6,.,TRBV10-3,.,TGTGCCATCAGTCTCGGACAGCCTGGGGCCAACGTCCTGACTTTC,CAISLGQPGANVLTF
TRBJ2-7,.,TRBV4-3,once,TGCGCCAGCAGCGCAAAGGGGGCGGGGGGATACGAGCAGTACTTC,CASSAKGAGGYEQYF
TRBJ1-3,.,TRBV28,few,TGTGCCAGCAGTTTCTTCGGGGTAGGCGGAAACACCATATATTTT,CASSFFGVGGNTIYF
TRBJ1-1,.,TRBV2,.,TGTGCCAGCAACCCGCCGCCGGGACAATTGGCTTCGGAGGTAGAAGCTTTCTTT,CASNPPPGQLASEVEAFF
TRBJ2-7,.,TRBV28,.,TGTGCCAGCAGTTTGCCAGGGTGGTACGAGCAGTACTTC,CASSLPGWYEQYF
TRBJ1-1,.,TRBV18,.,TGTGCCAGTTTTCCAGGTACGAACACTGAAGCTTTCTTT,CASFPGTNTEAFF
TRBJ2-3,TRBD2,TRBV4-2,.,TGTGCCAGCAGCCAAGGCCTCGATCATCGACTAGCGGGAAATACGCAGTATTTT,CASSQGLDHRLAGNTQYF
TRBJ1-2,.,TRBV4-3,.,TGCGCCAGCAGCCAAGACTCAACAGGGTGGCTCTATGGCTACACCTTC,CASSQDSTGWLYGYTF
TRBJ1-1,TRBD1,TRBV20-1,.,TGCAGTGCCACAAGGACAGGCGAAGCTTTCTTT,CSATRTGEAFF
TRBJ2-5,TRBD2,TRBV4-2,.,TGTGCCAGCAGCCAAGAGGATACTAGCGGGTACCAAGAGACCCAGTACTTC,CASSQEDTSGYQETQYF
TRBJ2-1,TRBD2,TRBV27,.,TGTGCCAGCAGTTTAAGTAGCGGGAGAGAGAATGAGCAGTTCTTC,CASSLSSGRENEQFF
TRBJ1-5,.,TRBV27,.,TGTGCCAGCAGTTTAACCAGGGGGCCCCAGCATTTT,CASSLTRGPQHF
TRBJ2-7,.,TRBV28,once,TGTGCCAGCAGTACACTACTGCAAGCTCCCTACGAGCAGTACTTC,CASSTLLQAPYEQYF
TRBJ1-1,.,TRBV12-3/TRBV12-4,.,TGTGCCAGCAGTTTCTCAGGAGAAGCTTTCTTT,CASSFSGEAFF
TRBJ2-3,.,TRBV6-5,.,TGTGCCAGCAGTTACTCTTTCCCGGTTAACACAGATACGCAGTATTTT,CASSYSFPVNTDTQYF
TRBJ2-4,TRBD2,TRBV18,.,TGTGCCAGCTCACCCTTAGCGGGGGAAAACATTCAGTACTTC,CASSPLAGENIQYF
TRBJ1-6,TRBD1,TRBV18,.,TGTGCCAGCTCACCCGACAGGGATTCACCCCTCCACTTT,CASSPDRDSPLHF
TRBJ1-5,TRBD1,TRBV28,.,TGTGCCAGCAGTTTGACAGGGTATAGCAATCAGCCCCAGCATTTT,CASSLTGYSNQPQHF
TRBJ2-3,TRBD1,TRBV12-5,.,TGTGCTAGTGGAGCCGACAGGGGGCTGACAGATACGCAGTATTTT,CASGADRGLTDTQYF
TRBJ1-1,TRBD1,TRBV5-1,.,TGCGCCAGCAGCTTGGAACAGGGGGGCACTGAAGCTTTCTTT,CASSLEQGGTEAFF
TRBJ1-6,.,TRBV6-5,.,TGTGCCAGCAGGAGCTCCTATAATTCACCCCTCCACTTT,CASRSSYNSPLHF
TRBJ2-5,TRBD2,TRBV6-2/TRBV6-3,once,TGTGCCAGCAGTTACTCGAGGATAGCGGGGGGCCGGGTAGAGACCCAGTACTTC,CASSYSRIAGGRVETQYF
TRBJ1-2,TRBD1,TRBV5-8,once,TGTGCCAGCACAAGGGGGCACTATGGCTACACCTTC,CASTRGHYGYTF
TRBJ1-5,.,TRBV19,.,TGTGCCAGTAGCCCCGCCGGGGGGAGTCTCGGTAATCAGCCCCAGCATTTT,CASSPAGGSLGNQPQHF
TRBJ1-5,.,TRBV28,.,TGTGCCAGCAGTTTATATCAGGGGACTATACATCAGCCCCAGCATTTT,CASSLYQGTIHQPQHF
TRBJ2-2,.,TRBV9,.,TGTGCCAGCAGCGTACAGGGGTCAACCGGGGAGCTGTTTTTT,CASSVQGSTGELFF
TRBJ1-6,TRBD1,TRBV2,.,TGTGCCAGCAGTCACCAAGGACAGGGGAGTAATTCACCCCTCCACTTT,CASSHQGQGSNSPLHF
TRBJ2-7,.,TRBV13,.,TGTGCCAGCAGCAGACCGGACAGTCGCAAGGACGAGCAGTACTTC,CASSRPDSRKDEQYF
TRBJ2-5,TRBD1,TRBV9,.,TGTGCCAGCAGCGTTCTCGACAGGGCGATAGAGACCCAGTACTTC,CASSVLDRAIETQYF
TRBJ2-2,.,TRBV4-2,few,TGTGCCAGCAGCCAAGAGGGGGGGCGTAACACCGGGGAGCTGTTTTTT,CASSQEGGRNTGELFF
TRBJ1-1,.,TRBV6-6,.,TGTGCCAGCACCACTCCCCCGGTGGGAGTAAACACTGAAGCTTTCTTT,CASTTPPVGVNTEAFF
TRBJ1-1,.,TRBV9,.,TGTGCCAGCAGCGTCGGAGGGACGAACACTGAAGCTTTCTTT,CASSVGGTNTEAFF
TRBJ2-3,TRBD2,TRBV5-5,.,TGTGCCAGCAGCTTGCGGCTGGCGGGAGAGATATATACGCAGTATTTT,CASSLRLAGEIYTQYF
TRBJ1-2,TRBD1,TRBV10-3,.,TGTGCCATCAGTGGGGGACAGGAAGACCTCCAATCTAACTATGGCTACACCTTC,CAISGGQEDLQSNYGYTF
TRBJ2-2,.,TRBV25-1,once,TGTGCCAGCAGTGAATGGGGCGGATTCTATTCGAACACCGGGGAGCTGTTTTTT,CASSEWGGFYSNTGELFF
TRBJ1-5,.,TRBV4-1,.,TGCGCCAGCAGCCAAAGGGGAATAGGGGACAATCAGCCCCAGCATTTT,CASSQRGIGDNQPQHF
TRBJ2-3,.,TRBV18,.,TGTGCCAGCTCCACGCGGAGGGGATACACAGATACGCAGTATTTT,CASSTRRGYTDTQYF
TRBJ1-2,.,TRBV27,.,TGTGCCAGCAGTTTCAGCAGGGCAGACTATGGCTACACCTTC,CASSFSRADYGYTF
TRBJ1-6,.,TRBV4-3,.,TGCGCCAGCAGCCAAGTATGGGACAATGATTCACCCCTCCACTTT,CASSQVWDNDSPLHF
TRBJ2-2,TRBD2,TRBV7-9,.,TGTGCCAGCAGCTGGACTAGCGGGAGTTCCGGGGAGCTGTTTTTT,CASSWTSGSSGELFF
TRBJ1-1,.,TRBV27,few,TGTGCCAGCAGCATACGGGGGAACACTGAAGCTTTCTTT,CASSIRGNTEAFF
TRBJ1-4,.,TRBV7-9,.,TGTGCCAGCAGCTTCGACAGTTCTAATGAAAAACTGTTTTTT,CASSFDSSNEKLFF
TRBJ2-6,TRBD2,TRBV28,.,TGTGCCAGCAGTCCCCCGGGAGGTCGGCCTGGGGCCAACGTCCTGACTTTC,CASSPPGGRPGANVLTF
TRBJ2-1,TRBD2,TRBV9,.,TGTGCCAGCAGCACCCCGGGACTAGTCAATGAGCAGTTCTTC,CASSTPGLVNEQFF
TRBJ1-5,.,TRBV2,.,TGTGCCAGCACCACCTCGGTGGGCAATCAGCCCCAGCATTTT,CASTTSVGNQPQHF
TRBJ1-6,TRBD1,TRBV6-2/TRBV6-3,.,TGTGCCAGCAGTTGGACAGGGGAATCACCCCTCCACTTT,CASSWTGESPLHF